This passage covers 23 T cell receptor beta chains from one sample sequenced in a study of neurological immune-mediated disorders. The sample's time point: longitudinal time-point 3. TCRdb passed the 5' RACE reads through MiXCR, listing each CDR3 protein once. This sample has about 99,000 distinct CDR3 sequences, with 10% to 14% found just once. What was sequenced was PBMCs. Source of these receptors: a female donor with HTLV-1-associated myelopathy (HAM/TSP).

V and J are TRBV24-1 and TRBJ2-2; the match to TRBD1 covers 7 bases. Trimming took 4 bases from V and 6 from J; bases not matched to a gene: 19. This CDR3 comprises 19 residues. Germline CDR1 KGHDR, CDR2 SFDVKD. The CDR3 sequence: CATSEPEKDRTKDPGELFF. In nucleotides, the CDR3 is TGTGCCACCAGTGAGCCGGAAAAGGACAGGACGAAGGACCCCGGGGAGCTGTTTTTT.

This clonotype was counted between two and nine times. The V call is TRBV5-1, the J call TRBJ2-3; D is undetermined. The CDR3 length is 12 residues. Germline-derived CDR1 and CDR2 are SGHRS and YFSETQ. The ends were cut back, 1 base at V and 6 bases at J, with 6 bases in the middle. CDR3 nucleotides: TGCGCCAGCAGCTTGTTGTTGGATACGCAGTATTTT. Translation: CASSLLLDTQYF.

About this clonotype: This sequence may be a read error, since a much larger clone differs from it by one base. The CDR3 sequence: CASSLSQSLYGHTF. CDR3 sequence (DNA): TGCGCCAGCAGCTTGTCACAGTCGCTTTATGGCCACACCTTC. The chain has TRBV5-1 and TRBJ1-2; no firm D call. The V gene's germline CDR1 is SGHRS and CDR2 YFSETQ. The CDR3 covers 14 residues.

This clonotype appeared many times. V and J are TRBV7-9 and TRBJ1-6, with 8 bases matching TRBD1. This CDR3 region has 15 residues. J lost 8 bases, V lost 5 bases, and 8 bases had no gene match. In germline, CDR1 is SEHNR, CDR2 FQNEAQ (reference sequence). CDR3 coding DNA: TGTGCCAGCAGCCATCGGACAGGGATTGATTCACCCCTCCACTTT. Protein product: CASSHRTGIDSPLHF.

This clonotype was seen ten or more times. This chain connects TRBV5-1 to TRBJ1-3; 7 bases are shared with TRBD1. CDR3 length: 16 amino acids. V lost 4 bases, J lost 0 bases, and 7 bases stayed unmatched. Germline-derived CDR1 and CDR2 are SGHRS and YFSETQ. CDR3 in DNA: TGCGCCAGCAGCAGAGCCGGGACAGCCTCTGGAAACACCATATATTTT. This translates into CASSRAGTASGNTIYF.

This clonotype has at least ten counts. The chain is built from TRBV4-1 and TRBJ2-7, with 8 bases lining up with TRBD1. CDR1 and CDR2 from the germline V gene are MGHRA and YSYEKL. Germline trimming cut 8 bases from V and 1 base from J; bases unmatched to any gene: 10. The CDR3 runs 15 residues. As DNA, the CDR3 is TGCGCCAGCCGCCTAAGTACAGGGGGATCCTACGAGCAGTACTTC. Protein: CASRLSTGGSYEQYF.

This clonotype was observed many times. The chain couples TRBV7-2 to TRBJ2-5, with 11 bases identical to TRBD2. J lost 2 bases, V lost 8 bases, and 10 bases had no gene match. The CDR3 is 16 residues long. Germline V gene lookup returns CDR1 SGHTA and CDR2 FQGNSA. The CDR3 DNA follows: TGTGCCAGCGGCCACCCTAGCGGGGGGCCGCAAGAGACCCAGTACTTC. It translates to CASGHPSGGPQETQYF.

This clonotype has a count of ten or more. The chain recombines TRBV29-1 with TRBJ1-5; 7 bases match TRBD1. J gave up 4 bases and V 4 bases, and 4 bases lay outside the gene matches. The CDR3 extends over 13 amino acids. In germline, CDR1 is SQVTM, CDR2 ANQGSEA. CDR3 nucleotide sequence: TGCAGCGTTGCCGGGACAGATAATCAGCCCCAGCATTTT. It encodes CSVAGTDNQPQHF.

The CDR3 spells CASSPSSWRQPKDGGYRYTF. CDR3 nucleotides: TGTGCCAGCAGCCCCTCCTCCTGGCGGCAGCCCAAAGACGGGGGGTATAGATACACCTTC. This chain uses TRBV11-2 with TRBJ1-2; a weak D match, TRBD1 (5 bases). The CDR3 has 20 residues. Germline V gene sequence: CDR1 SGHAT, CDR2 FQNNGV. V was trimmed by 5 bases and J by 11 bases, leaving 39 bases between them.

Ten or more counts support this clonotype. This chain uses TRBV6-6 with TRBJ1-6, with a possible D match to TRBD1 (5 bases). CDR1 is MNHNY and CDR2 is SVGAGI in the germline V gene (reference sequence). The CDR3 runs to 14 residues. V lost 2 bases, J lost 7 bases, and 9 bases lay in between. CDR3 nucleotides: TGTGCCAGCAGTTACGGCGACAGCAATTCACCCCTCCACTTT. This sequence encodes CASSYGDSNSPLHF.

Concerning this clonotype itself: The DNA is omitted, as the CDR3 cannot be located on it reliably, and the CDR3 follows TCRdb's listing. The V gene is TRBV5-1, the J gene TRBJ2-3; TRBD2, the table's D call, lacks a check against the DNA. The CDR3 extends over 24 residues, inclusive of both ends. Germline CDR1 is SGHRS and CDR2 is YFSETQ. This CDR3 is CASSFYICSALPGLAGAGADTQYF.

This clonotype was observed at least ten times. This sequence joins TRBV5-1 and TRBJ2-5; no reliable D call. With 0 bases removed from V and 4 bases from J, the gap between germline ends came to 7 bases. This CDR3 has 13 amino acids. Germline V gives CDR1 SGHRS, CDR2 YFSETQ. The CDR3 DNA is TGCGCCAGCAGCTTGGTTAGTAGAGAGACCCAGTACTTC. Its protein product is CASSLVSRETQYF.

This clonotype has a count of ten or more. V gene TRBV20-1 combines with J gene TRBJ2-7, with D perhaps TRBD1 (6 bases). With 4 bases removed from V and 0 bases from J, the gap between germline ends came to 10 bases. The CDR3 has 13 residues. The germline V gene has CDR1 DFQATT and CDR2 SNEGSKA (reference sequence). CDR3 residues: CSAKMGHSYEQYF. CDR3 in DNA: TGCAGTGCTAAAATGGGACACTCCTACGAGCAGTACTTC.

This clonotype was seen repeatedly, ten times or more. The V gene is TRBV29-1, the J gene TRBJ2-3, with D possibly matching TRBD2 (5 bases). V was pared by 7 bases and J by 2 bases, with 13 bases between. This CDR3 has 13 residues. Germline CDR1 and CDR2: SQVTM and ANQGSEA. The DNA for the CDR3 is TGCAGCGCTAGCCAGACGGACACAGATACGCAGTATTTT. Its protein is CSASQTDTDTQYF.

This clonotype has ten or more counts. This rearrangement joins TRBV6-5 to TRBJ2-3, with 9 bases aligning to TRBD1. V lost 6 bases and J lost 5; bases outside the gene matches: 12. The CDR3 is 16 residues long. Germline-derived CDR1 and CDR2 are MNHEY and SVGAGI. The CDR3 loop reads CASRPVGTGPLDTQYF. CDR3 nucleotides: TGTGCCAGCAGGCCGGTCGGGACAGGGCCCTTAGATACGCAGTATTTT.

This clonotype was counted at least ten times. The rearrangement links TRBV7-9 to TRBJ1-5; possibly TRBD1 for D (5 bases). This CDR3 spans 13 amino acids. Germline assignment: CDR1 SEHNR and CDR2 FQNEAQ (reference sequence). Trimming left V 4 bases short and J 5 bases short, with 9 bases between. The CDR3 loop reads CASSWGGDQPQHF. CDR3 coding DNA: TGTGCCAGCAGCTGGGGGGGGGATCAGCCCCAGCATTTT.

The V and J genes are TRBV12-3 or TRBV12-4 and TRBJ2-3, with 13 positions matching TRBD2. This CDR3 comprises 14 residues. Unmatched junction bases numbered 3, after V lost 6 bases and J lost 6 bases. For the CDR3, the DNA is TGTGCCAGCAGGGGACTAGCGGGGTGGGATACGCAGTATTTT. Amino acids: CASRGLAGWDTQYF.

Ten or more counts support this clonotype. The chain employs TRBV5-1 and TRBJ2-3; D might be TRBD1 (6 bases). Germline V gene data show CDR1 as SGHRS and CDR2 as YFSETQ. The CDR3 runs to 13 residues. With 4 bases removed from V and 7 bases from J, the gap between germline ends came to 13 bases. The CDR3 nucleotides are TGCGCCAGCAGCGCCCTCGACAGGAATACGCAGTATTTT. Amino acids: CASSALDRNTQYF. Complete variable domain (other parts from reference TRBV5-1 and TRBJ2-3): KAGVTQTPRYLIKTRGQQVTLSCSPISGHRSVSWYQQTPGQGLQFLFEYFSETQRNKGNFPGRFSGRQFSNSRSEMNVSTLELGDSALYLCASSALDRNTQYFGPGTRLTVL.

In this sample, this clonotype turned up many times. The chain has TRBV20-1 and TRBJ2-3; D not certain. The germline V and J ends were trimmed by 3 bases and 4 bases, with 17 bases remaining between them. CDR3 length equals 15 residues. Germline-derived CDR1 and CDR2 are DFQATT and SNEGSKA (reference sequence). The chain's CDR3 is CSASKTSVGADTQYF. The CDR3 coding sequence is TGCAGTGCTAGTAAAACATCAGTAGGCGCAGATACGCAGTATTTT.

This clonotype was picked up many times. The rearrangement joins TRBV5-1 to TRBJ2-3, with 7 bases aligning to TRBD2. The CDR3 totals 15 residues. V shed 4 bases, J shed 2 bases, and the junction held 7 bases outside the gene matches. Per germline, CDR1 SGHRS and CDR2 YFSETQ. CDR3 sequence: CASSHGTTYTDTQYF. For the CDR3, the DNA is TGCGCCAGCAGCCACGGGACTACCTACACAGATACGCAGTATTTT. Filled out from reference TRBV5-1 and TRBJ2-3, the complete variable domain reads KAGVTQTPRYLIKTRGQQVTLSCSPISGHRSVSWYQQTPGQGLQFLFEYFSETQRNKGNFPGRFSGRQFSNSRSEMNVSTLELGDSALYLCASSHGTTYTDTQYFGPGTRLTVL.

This clonotype came up many times. V usage is TRBV4-1 and J usage is TRBJ1-3; D gene uncertain. V was pared by 0 bases and J by 3 bases, with 21 bases between. Germline V gene data show CDR1 as MGHRA and CDR2 as YSYEKL. The CDR3 is 19 amino acids. The CDR3, as DNA: TGCGCCAGCAGCCAAGATCCCCCCGTAGAGGGCCGGAGTGGAAACACCATATATTTT. This gives the protein CASSQDPPVEGRSGNTIYF.

V gene TRBV28 combines with J gene TRBJ1-2; 7 bases agree with TRBD1. There are 13 residues in the CDR3. Germline values: CDR1 MDHEN, CDR2 SYDVKM. V was pared by 5 bases and J by 7 bases, with 7 bases of the junction left unmatched. The chain's CDR3 is CASSPFDRVGYTF. The CDR3 nucleotides are TGTGCCAGCAGTCCTTTCGACAGGGTTGGCTACACCTTC.

The table lists this clonotype with many counts. The V gene is TRBV20-1, the J gene TRBJ2-3; 9 bases line up with TRBD2. CDR1 and CDR2 from the germline V gene are DFQATT and SNEGSKA (reference sequence). This CDR3 is built from 15 residues. With 6 bases clipped from V and 0 bases from J, the junction kept 7 bases outside the gene matches. CDR3 sequence reads: CSAQKAGGSTDTQYF. In nucleotides, the CDR3 is TGCAGTGCACAAAAAGCGGGGGGTAGCACAGATACGCAGTATTTT.